A selection of T cell receptor beta chains follows, all from one sample in a study of shared clonotypes between healthy human individuals. Using immunoSEQ multiplex PCR, the repertoire was profiled, and TCRdb retains in-frame clones only, with some absent. The table includes millions of clones, 90% to 95% detected once. The sample was naive CD4+ T cells sorted from blood. Source of these receptors: a man between 18 and 29 years old in good health. Each CDR3 is given with its conserved first and last residue. D genes are given only for firm matches. Expanded clones are given a class, and other clones once, few, many or no size at all.

>.|TRBV9|.|TRBJ2-3
CASSVLSGRGDTQYF
TGTGCCAGCAGCGTCCTTAGCGGACGGGGGGATACGCAGTATTTT
>.|TRBV7-9|.|TRBJ1-1
CATQGPGNVIEAFF
TGTGCCACCCAAGGACCCGGGAACGTGATTGAAGCTTTCTTT
>.|TRBV14|.|TRBJ2-5
CASSQLGQSQYF
TGTGCCAGCAGCCAATTGGGCCAGAGCCAGTACTTC
>.|TRBV6-1|TRBD1|TRBJ1-1
CASSELTGGYGTEAFF
TGTGCCAGCAGTGAGCTGACAGGGGGCTACGGTACTGAAGCTTTCTTT
>.|TRBV6-1|.|TRBJ1-1
CASSYLGYTEAFF
TGTGCCAGCAGTTATCTGGGGTACACTGAAGCTTTCTTT
>few|TRBV5-4|.|TRBJ1-6
CASGRQADSPLHF
TGTGCCAGCGGGAGGCAGGCCGATTCACCCCTCCACTTT
>.|TRBV2|TRBD1|TRBJ1-2
CASGGSRDRVYYGYTF
TGTGCCAGCGGAGGTAGTCGGGACAGGGTATACTATGGCTACACCTTC
>.|TRBV6-6|TRBD1|TRBJ2-7
CASSLSTGTVYEQYF
TGTGCCAGCAGTTTATCCACCGGGACAGTCTACGAGCAGTACTTC
>.|TRBV2|TRBD2|TRBJ2-5
CASSLLAGEETQYF
TGTGCCAGCAGTTTACTAGCGGGGGAAGAGACCCAGTACTTC
>.|TRBV7-9|.|TRBJ2-5
CASSLGDSGQETQYF
TGTGCCAGCAGCTTAGGGGACTCAGGGCAAGAGACCCAGTACTTC
>.|TRBV30|.|TRBJ1-1
CAWGSNTEAFF
TGTGCCTGGGGATCGAACACTGAAGCTTTCTTT
>.|TRBV18|.|TRBJ2-7
CASSPNGRYEQYF
TGTGCCAGCTCACCAAACGGCAGGTACGAGCAGTACTTC
>.|TRBV5-6|.|TRBJ1-3
CASSFWTGNTIYF
TGTGCCAGCAGCTTTTGGACTGGAAACACCATATATTTT
>.|TRBV10-1|.|TRBJ2-5
CASSESRAGQETQYF
TGCGCCAGCAGTGAGAGTCGGGCAGGCCAAGAGACCCAGTACTTC
>.|TRBV6-6|.|TRBJ1-5
CASSYSDQNQPQHF
TGTGCCAGCAGTTACTCTGACCAAAATCAGCCCCAGCATTTT
>once|TRBV18|.|TRBJ2-7
CASSPTRTVPYEQYF
TGTGCCAGCTCACCGACGCGGACCGTGCCCTACGAGCAGTACTTC
>.|TRBV6-5|.|TRBJ2-7
CASSRGTSSSYEQYF
TGTGCCAGCAGCCGCGGGACATCGAGCTCCTACGAGCAGTACTTC
>few|TRBV30|.|TRBJ2-5
CACRSDMYQETQYF
TGTGCCTGTCGGAGTGATATGTACCAAGAGACCCAGTACTTC
>.|TRBV7-2|TRBD1|TRBJ2-7
CASSLGGTGSDEQYF
TGTGCCAGCAGCTTAGGTGGGACAGGGAGCGACGAGCAGTACTTC
>.|TRBV28|.|TRBJ2-3
CASSPQAGNWGASTDTQYF
TGTGCCAGCAGTCCTCAGGCTGGGAACTGGGGAGCTAGCACAGATACGCAGTATTTT
>once|TRBV12-5|.|TRBJ2-4
CASGSWGAPLDKNIQYF
TGTGCTAGTGGTTCCTGGGGGGCCCCACTGGACAAAAACATTCAGTACTTC
>.|TRBV30|TRBD1|TRBJ2-2
CAWTDGQGASGELFF
TGTGCCTGGACTGACGGACAGGGGGCCTCCGGGGAGCTGTTTTTT
>.|TRBV6-1|.|TRBJ1-5
CASSGTEGQPQHF
TGTGCCAGCAGTGGGACAGAAGGTCAGCCCCAGCATTTT
>.|TRBV7-9|.|TRBJ2-3
CASSEWGGTDTQYF
TGTGCCAGCAGCGAGTGGGGGGGCACAGATACGCAGTATTTT
>.|TRBV28|TRBD1|TRBJ1-1
CASNVPQGGTEAFF
TGTGCCAGCAACGTACCACAGGGGGGCACTGAAGCTTTCTTT
>.|TRBV28|.|TRBJ1-3
CASRVTGTGNTIYF
TGTGCCAGCAGGGTAACAGGGACTGGAAACACCATATATTTT
>.|TRBV6-5|.|TRBJ1-1
CASSYQRNTEAFF
TGTGCCAGCAGTTACCAGAGAAACACTGAAGCTTTCTTT
>few|TRBV10-1|.|TRBJ1-6
CATPNPPGPEPLHF
TGCGCCACTCCGAACCCGCCAGGGCCTGAACCCCTCCACTTT
>.|TRBV7-2|.|TRBJ2-1
CASSSTGDSYNEQFF
TGTGCCAGCAGCTCCACAGGCGACTCCTACAATGAGCAGTTCTTC